These 30 T cell receptor beta chains came from one sample sequenced in a study of identifying expanded T cells in peripheral blood. Sequenced by immunoSEQ multiplex PCR; TCRdb stores in-frame clones only, minus some. Counted here are fewer than 130,000 clones, around 88% occurring once; the ten biggest clones make up about 17%. Sequenced input: blood. Receptor source: a person between 18 and 69 years old in good health.

The chain is built from TRBV6-6 and TRBJ1-1, with a possible D match to TRBD1 (5 bases). The CDR3 spans 13 residues. The germline CDR1 and CDR2 sequences are MNHNY and SVGAGI (reference sequence). Deletions cut 7 bases from V and 3 bases from J, with 12 bases between. CDR3: CASTWGVDTEAFF. The CDR3 DNA reads TGTGCCAGCACTTGGGGGGTTGACACTGAAGCTTTCTTT.

V and J are TRBV7-9 and TRBJ2-7; 7 bases are shared with TRBD1. The length of the CDR3 is 14 residues. The J segment lost 0 bases and the V segment lost 3 bases, leaving 2 bases of the junction unmatched. In germline, CDR1 is SEHNR, CDR2 FQNEAQ (reference sequence). CDR3 DNA sequence: TGTGCCAGCAGCTTGACAGGGCCCTCCTACGAGCAGTACTTC. This gives the protein CASSLTGPSYEQYF.

In the case of this clone: One end of the junction fails to match germline, which may point to a read error. The V and J genes are TRBV5-4 and TRBJ1-5; D might be TRBD1 (5 bases). The germline CDR1 and CDR2 sequences are SGHNT and YYREEE (reference sequence). This CDR3 comprises 16 residues. CDR3 residues: CASSQDAGRAHQPQHF. The DNA of the CDR3 is TGCGCCAGCAGCCAAGATGCGGGCAGGGCCCATCAGCCCCAGCATTTT.

This chain links TRBV19 with TRBJ1-4; TRBD1 matches 8 bases. This CDR3 comprises 18 residues. The germline gives CDR1 LNHDA, CDR2 SQIVND (reference sequence). The junction had 15 bases not matched to a gene; V was cut back by 9 bases and J by 0 bases. The DNA of the CDR3 is TGTGCCAGAGTTGCCGACAGGGGCGGTGGGACAACTAATGAAAAACTGTTTTTT. Protein: CARVADRGGGTTNEKLFF.

The chain uses TRBV18 and TRBJ1-1, with 7 bases that match TRBD1. Germline V gene data show CDR1 as KGHSH and CDR2 as LQKENI. The ends lost 1 base at V and 1 base at J; junction bases unmatched: 6. The CDR3 spans 16 residues. The CDR3 DNA follows: TGTGCCAGCTCACCACTAACGGACAGGCGGAACACTGAAGCTTTCTTT. Translating gives CASSPLTDRRNTEAFF.

J is TRBJ2-5 and V is TRBV30, with D unresolved. This CDR3 has 11 amino acids. Germline CDR1 reads GTSNPN; CDR2 reads SVGIG (reference sequence). The V end lost 2 bases, the J end lost 5 bases, and 6 bases lay between the germline ends. The CDR3 coding sequence is TGTGCCTGGAGTCCCCGGGAGACCCAGTACTTC. This codes for CAWSPRETQYF.

The chain recombines TRBV5-6 with TRBJ2-7, with 7 bases aligning to TRBD2. Losses at the gene ends were 4 bases for V and 10 bases for J; bases not matched to a gene: 17. This CDR3 has 15 amino acids. Per the germline V gene, CDR1 is SGHDT and CDR2 is YYEEEE. The CDR3 DNA reads as TGTGCCAGCAGCCTAATTGGGGGGGAAGTGGGGAAACAGTACTTC. Amino acids: CASSLIGGEVGKQYF.

V and J are TRBV7-9 and TRBJ2-3, with D hard to call. Trimming took off 4 bases at V and 6 bases at J, with 14 bases between the two ends. The CDR3 contains 14 residues. The germline V gene has CDR1 SEHNR and CDR2 FQNEAQ (reference sequence). CDR3 nucleotides: TGTGCCAGCAGCTCCCTTATCTTTCGGGATACGCAGTATTTT. This gives the protein CASSSLIFRDTQYF.

The V gene is TRBV7-5, the J gene TRBJ2-5; the table's D gene call, TRBD2, was not cross checked with the DNA. TRBV7-5 corresponds to a pseudogene. The length of the CDR3 is 17 residues. CDR3 nucleotides: TGTGCCAGAAGCTTAGCCGCCCGGACGGGGATGCAAGAGACCCAGTACTTC. Its protein is CARSLAARTGMQETQYF.

The chain recombines TRBV4-3 with TRBJ2-1; D is undetermined. CDR3 length: 15 amino acids. Germline CDR1 is LGHNA and CDR2 is YSLEER. Trimming pared 3 bases from V and 0 bases from J, leaving 9 bases between. CDR3 region: CASSQDYLSYNEQFF. In DNA form, the CDR3 reads TGCGCCAGCAGCCAGGATTACCTCTCCTACAATGAGCAGTTCTTC.

V and J are TRBV5-1 and TRBJ2-3, with a tentative D call TRBD2 (6 bases). This CDR3 region has 17 residues. V was shortened by 4 bases and J by 2 bases, with 20 bases between the two germline ends. Germline CDR1 SGHRS, CDR2 YFSETQ. The CDR3 nucleotides read TGCGCCAGCAGCCCTTTTTTTGCCGGAGGGTCCACAGATACGCAGTATTTT. It codes for CASSPFFAGGSTDTQYF.

The sample holds many counts of this clone. Written as DNA, the CDR3 is TGTGCCAGCAGGACCGGGACAGGACCTTACAATGAGCAGTTCTTC. Translation gives CASRTGTGPYNEQFF. The rearrangement uses TRBV27 and TRBJ2-1, with TRBD1 matching 8 bases. V gave up 6 bases and J gave up 4 bases; unmatched junction bases: 8. The CDR3 runs 15 residues. The germline CDR1 and CDR2 sequences are MNHEY and SMNVEV (reference sequence).

The J gene is TRBJ2-3, the V gene TRBV11-2, with D unresolved. The CDR3 sequence is 12 residues long. Germline V lookup: CDR1 SGHAT, CDR2 FQNNGV. V gave up 5 bases and J gave up 1 base, with 4 bases separating them. The CDR3 nucleotides are TGTGCCAGCAGCCGTCGCACAGATACGCAGTATTTT. It encodes CASSRRTDTQYF.

Only one count was recorded for this clone. The genes are TRBV4-3 and TRBJ2-3, with 7 bases aligning to TRBD1. CDR3 length: 17 residues. Looked up from germline, CDR1 is LGHNA and CDR2 is YSLEER. V lost 1 base to trimming and J lost 5 bases; unmatched junction nucleotides: 12. The chain's CDR3 is CASSQVEQGSRGDTQYF. The CDR3 DNA sequence: TGCGCCAGCAGCCAAGTGGAACAGGGGAGTCGGGGAGATACGCAGTATTTT.

This clone was seen a single time. This chain joins TRBV29-1 and TRBJ2-2; maybe TRBD2 (5 bases). With 5 bases removed from V and 9 bases from J, the gap between germline ends came to 16 bases. The germline V gene encodes CDR1 SQVTM and CDR2 ANQGSEA. The CDR3 runs 13 residues. The CDR3 bases are TGCAGCGTTCTCTCGGGATTCCGCAGGGAGCTGTTTTTT. This codes for CSVLSGFRRELFF.

The rearrangement joins TRBV5-1 to TRBJ2-7; D is undetermined. This CDR3 region has 14 residues. The V gene's germline CDR1 is SGHRS and CDR2 YFSETQ. Trimming removed 1 base at V and 7 bases at J, with 15 bases between. CDR3 protein: CASSLLAGPREQYF. The CDR3 DNA sequence: TGCGCCAGCAGCTTGTTGGCAGGTCCCCGGGAGCAGTACTTC.

The V and J genes are TRBV6-1 and TRBJ2-7; TRBD2 is a possible D gene (5 bases). V lost 4 bases and J 6 bases, leaving 19 bases between the germline ends. This CDR3 spans 15 amino acids. Germline V gene sequence: CDR1 MNHNS, CDR2 SASEGT. The CDR3 reads CASSARVVGVGEQYF. For the CDR3, the DNA is TGTGCCAGCAGTGCCCGGGTAGTGGGAGTCGGCGAGCAGTACTTC.

This clone has a handful of counts. The chain uses TRBV15 and TRBJ2-7; D gene uncertain. V lost 3 bases to trimming and J lost 2 bases, with 17 bases between them. From germline, CDR1 is LNHNV and CDR2 YYDKDF (reference sequence). The CDR3 consists of 16 residues. The CDR3 region is CATSRRENSPTYEQYF. CDR3 nucleotide sequence: TGTGCCACCAGCAGGAGAGAGAATAGTCCGACCTACGAGCAGTACTTC.

The chain recombines TRBV28 with TRBJ2-5; no definite D call. The CDR3 is 13 residues long. V lost 7 bases to trimming and J lost 1 base, with 10 bases between them. CDR1 is MDHEN, CDR2 SYDVKM, per germline. Here the CDR3 DNA reads TGTGCCAGCACGGCCCCCCCCCAAGAGACCCAGTACTTC. It specifies CASTAPPQETQYF.

V and J are TRBV4-3 and TRBJ1-4, with D possibly TRBD1 on 5 matching bases. Germline loops: CDR1 LGHNA, CDR2 YSLEER. V gave up 1 base and J gave up 2 bases, with 17 bases separating them. CDR3 size: 18 residues. The CDR3 sequence is CASSQATGPGRTNEKLFF. CDR3 nucleotides: TGCGCCAGCAGCCAAGCTACTGGTCCGGGGCGGACTAATGAAAAACTGTTTTTT.

The J gene is TRBJ1-2, the V gene TRBV5-1; 7 positions match TRBD1. The length of the CDR3 is 14 residues. Germline V lookup: CDR1 SGHRS, CDR2 YFSETQ. V was pared by 0 bases and J by 6 bases, with 5 bases of the junction left unmatched. For the CDR3, the DNA is TGCGCCAGCAGCTTGGCAGGGGGGTGGAATGGCTACACCTTC. This encodes CASSLAGGWNGYTF.

On this clone itself: An end of the junction does not agree with germline; a read error may underlie this. The V and J genes are TRBV28 and TRBJ2-7; 9 positions match TRBD1. CDR3 size: 15 residues. CDR1 is MDHEN and CDR2 is SYDVKM in the germline V gene. The CDR3 region is CASSPKGPPRDRVFF. Here the CDR3 DNA reads TGTGCCAGCAGCCCTAAAGGACCCCCCCGGGACAGGGTGTTTTTC.

The CDR3 is CAISTSGGSYEQYF. CDR3 sequence (DNA): TGTGCCATCTCTACTAGCGGGGGCTCCTACGAGCAGTACTTC. This rearrangement joins TRBV10-3 to TRBJ2-7, with TRBD2 matching over 11 bases. The germline V gene has CDR1 ENHRY and CDR2 SYGVKD. V lost 8 bases, J lost 0 bases, and 3 bases stayed unmatched. This CDR3 comprises 14 residues.

This clone was observed a handful of times. The CDR3 is CASSLLGGLTEAFF. The CDR3 DNA follows: TGTGCCAGCAGCTTACTCGGGGGCCTCACTGAAGCTTTCTTT. V and J are TRBV6-5 and TRBJ1-1; D is perhaps TRBD1 (6 bases). V was shortened by 6 bases and J by 4 bases, with 15 bases between the two germline ends. Germline V gene lookup returns CDR1 MNHEY and CDR2 SVGAGI. This CDR3 contains 14 residues.

CDR3 sequence reads: CASSSYRDGDTQYF. CDR3 in DNA: TGTGCCAGCAGCTCCTACCGAGATGGAGATACGCAGTATTTT. The chain is built from TRBV5-4 and TRBJ2-3; D not resolved. V lost 3 bases and J lost 5, with 13 bases in between. Germline V gives CDR1 SGHNT, CDR2 YYREEE (reference sequence). The CDR3 has 14 residues.

The chain links TRBV5-1 to TRBJ1-1; TRBD1 is a possible D gene (6 bases). This CDR3 comprises 14 residues. Trimming left V 0 bases short and J 6 bases short, with 12 bases between. Germline CDR1 SGHRS, CDR2 YFSETQ. CDR3 region: CASSLGVGGAEAFF. Here the CDR3 DNA reads TGCGCCAGCAGCTTGGGAGTCGGGGGCGCTGAAGCTTTCTTT.

The chain links TRBV6-5 to TRBJ1-2; perhaps TRBD1 as D (5 bases). CDR3 size: 13 residues. The V gene's germline CDR1 is MNHEY and CDR2 SVGAGI. V lost 11 bases and J lost 4, with 17 bases in between. The CDR3: CAGRVIGGYGYTF. The CDR3 DNA is TGTGCCGGACGAGTAATTGGGGGCTATGGCTACACCTTC.

The CDR3 sequence: CASSPGLWGANYGYTF. The CDR3 DNA sequence: TGTGCCAGCTCACCGGGACTTTGGGGGGCTAACTATGGCTACACCTTC. The chain joins TRBV18 to TRBJ1-2; D might be TRBD1 (5 bases). Per germline, CDR1 KGHSH and CDR2 LQKENI. V was cut by 3 bases and J by 0 bases, with 14 bases left in between. This CDR3 has 16 amino acids.

This clone has more than one count but fewer than ten. The rearrangement joins TRBV5-1 to TRBJ1-1; D is unclear. Per the germline V gene, CDR1 is SGHRS and CDR2 is YFSETQ. This CDR3 is 11 amino acids long. V lost 7 bases to trimming and J lost 0 bases, with 4 bases between them. The CDR3 DNA sequence: TGCGCCAGCCGGGTGAACACTGAAGCTTTCTTT. The encoded protein is CASRVNTEAFF.

The J gene is TRBJ2-2, the V gene TRBV6-5; D may be TRBD1 (6 bases). Germline V gene data show CDR1 as MNHEY and CDR2 as SVGAGI. V gave up 7 bases and J gave up 5 bases, with 17 bases separating them. The CDR3 has 15 residues. The CDR3: CASKSVQGTTGELFF. The CDR3 DNA follows: TGTGCCAGCAAGTCGGTTCAGGGGACAACCGGGGAGCTGTTTTTT.